Included here is one TCR beta chain sequence, with context. The clone's antigen remains unknown. Base qualities are not at hand, and no much larger clone is one base apart. Whole blood was collected in K2EDTA tubes by collaborating institutions according to the institutions' own protocols. For TCRbeta analysis, collaborators shipped samples as frozen whole blood, isolated PBMCs, or DNA extracted from either of those sample types. This sample was included in a study of blood T cell repertoires in COVID-19 (dated by TCRdb to the early 2020s). About the full investigation: The collaborator samples originated in the United States, Italy and Spain and spanned the acute and convalescent phases of COVID-19. The repertoires were released in a freely available public database intended as a resource for research on the immune response to SARS-CoV-2. Where available, HLA class I and class II types were taken from metadata supplied by the sample provider and were not determined by assay-based typing. Sample metadata almost always included a de-identified subject ID, COVID-19 status, age in years and sex. Deeply sampled blood TCRbeta repertoires from subjects exposed to, actively infected with, or recovered from COVID-19 were included in the dataset. The prospective study material was composed of cDNA or gDNA derived from T cells, B-cell-depleted T cells, or PBMCs. Samples were obtained from the ongoing ImmuneRACE study (first 160 participants) and from 1,254 subjects provided by 6 global collaborators.

Broader findings and caveats from the paper: The amount of clinical and demographic metadata varied by source and participant and was provided uncurated.

The immunoSEQ Assay, a bias-controlled multiplex PCR, was used to amplify TCRbeta CDR3 regions from genomic DNA. In the source study's methods: Within the assay, amplification of reference gene primers was used to estimate how many nucleated cells each sample contained. To quantify the absolute abundance of each unique TCRbeta CDR3 rearrangement, sequence reads were collapsed and filtered. For each sample, productive Simpson clonality was calculated as the square root of Simpson's diversity index across productive rearrangements. The clones in this table, taken by TCRdb from immuneACCESS, are in-frame only. Not every clone is retained; where verified, under half of the shortfall comes from an unresolved V gene, and the cause of the rest is unknown. From that table come the V and J calls and clone size; the DNA was used to work out D and trimming. Counted in this sample were approximately 150,000 clones; approximately 90% of them appeared once. The ten largest make up less than 10% of the sample.

The germline V end is reduced by 1 base and the J end by 3 bases; junction bases left unmatched: 4. The CDR3 runs 17 residues from the cysteine to the phenylalanine. The DNA shown is the 51-base CDR3, in frame from base 1. CDR1 and CDR2, looked up from the germline V gene, are MGHRA and YSYEKL. This receptor chain uses TRBV4-1 and TRBJ2-3, and TRBD2 aligns with 13 junction nucleotides. Sequences were obtained from peripheral blood. This TCR came from a woman in her forties or fifties with active or convalescent COVID-19. The CDR3 protein sequence reads: CASSQGAGLAGTDTQYF. The nucleotides are TGCGCCAGCAGCCAAGGCGCGGGACTAGCGGGGACAGATACGCAGTATTTT.